This TCR beta chain was sequenced in a study of response to subunit inactivated influenza vaccine. TCRdb called the RT-PCR reads again in MiXCR, with one record for every CDR3 protein. Of hundreds of thousands of distinct CDR3 sequences listed, about 11% are singletons. This CDR3 has 17 residues. The germline V gene encodes CDR1 KGHDR and CDR2 SFDVKD. With V trimmed by 3 bases and J by 8 bases, 14 bases remained unmatched. The sample also formed part of further work on T cells expressing NK-cell markers. From that report: In generating TCR beta cDNA, 5'RACE template switching with UMIs was used. For about six donors, the dominant NKG2C+ clonotypes made up about 1.0-8% of their CD8+ T cells.

The sequencing used PBMCs from blood, collected on the day of vaccination. The clonotype was recovered from a man in his forties or fifties who received an inactivated influenza vaccine. This rearrangement joins TRBV24-1 to TRBJ2-1; 8 nucleotides align to TRBD1. CDR3 sequence reads: CATSDATGQAFRDEQFF. The DNA of the CDR3 is TGTGCCACCAGTGATGCAACGGGACAGGCTTTTCGCGATGAGCAGTTCTTC.